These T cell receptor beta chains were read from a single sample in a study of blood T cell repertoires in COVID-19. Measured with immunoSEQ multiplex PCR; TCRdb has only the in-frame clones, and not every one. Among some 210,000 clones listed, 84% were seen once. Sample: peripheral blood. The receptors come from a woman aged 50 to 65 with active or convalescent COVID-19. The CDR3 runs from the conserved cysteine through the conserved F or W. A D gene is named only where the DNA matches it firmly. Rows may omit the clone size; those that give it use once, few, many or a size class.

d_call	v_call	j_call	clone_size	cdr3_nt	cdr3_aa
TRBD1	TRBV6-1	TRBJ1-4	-	TGTGCCAGCAGTGAAAGGGGGACAGGGGCCACTAATGAAAAACTGTTTTTT	CASSERGTGATNEKLFF
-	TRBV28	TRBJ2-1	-	TGTGCGAATTGGGACAAACGACACAATGAGCAGTTCTTC	CANWDKRHNEQFF
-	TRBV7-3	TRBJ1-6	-	TGTGCCAGCAGCTTATCGGACAGAGGGAATTCACCCCTCCACTTT	CASSLSDRGNSPLHF
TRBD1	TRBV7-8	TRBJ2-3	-	TGTGCCAGCAGAGACAGGGTTGTTGATACGCAGTATTTT	CASRDRVVDTQYF
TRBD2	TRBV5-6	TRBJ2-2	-	TGTGCCAGCAGCGGGGGGGCCGGGGAGCTGTTTTTT	CASSGGAGELFF
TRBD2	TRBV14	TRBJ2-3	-	TGTGCCAGCAGCCAAGACGGGACTAGCGGGAGCCGCGGTACGCAGTATTTT	CASSQDGTSGSRGTQYF
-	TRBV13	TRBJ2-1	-	TGTGCCAGCAGCTTCCGACCCGGGAGAGGCTACAATGAGCAGTTCTTC	CASSFRPGRGYNEQFF
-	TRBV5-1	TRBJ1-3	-	TGCGCCAGCAGTCAGATCTCTGGAAACACCATATATTTT	CASSQISGNTIYF
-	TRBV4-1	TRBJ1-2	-	TGCGCCAGCAGCCATCCAGACAGAGACTATGGCTACACCTTC	CASSHPDRDYGYTF
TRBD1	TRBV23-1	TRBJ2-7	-	TGCGCCAGCAGCTGGGACAGGGACTCCTACGAGCAGTACTTC	CASSWDRDSYEQYF
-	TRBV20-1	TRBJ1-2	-	TGCAGTGCTAGTATTACATTATCTTCTGGCTACACCTTC	CSASITLSSGYTF
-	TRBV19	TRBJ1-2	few	TGTGCCAGTACGGGGGACCGGCACTATGGCTACACCTTC	CASTGDRHYGYTF
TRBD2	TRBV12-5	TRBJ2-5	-	TGTGCTAGTGCCCGGGGACTAGTAGGTGAAGAGACCCAGTACTTC	CASARGLVGEETQYF
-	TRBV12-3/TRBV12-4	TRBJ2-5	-	TGTGCCAGCAGTCCGAGGGAGACCCAGTACTTC	CASSPRETQYF
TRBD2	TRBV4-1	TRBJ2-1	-	TGCGCCAGCAGCCAAGATCCTAGCGGTCCCTACAATGAGCAGTTCTTC	CASSQDPSGPYNEQFF
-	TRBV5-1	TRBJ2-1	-	TGCGCCAGCAGCTCCTTGACTGGCTCCTACAATGAGCAGTTCTTC	CASSSLTGSYNEQFF
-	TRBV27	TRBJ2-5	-	TGTGCCAGCAGGCACAGTCTAGGTGGGGAGGAGACCCAGTACTTC	CASRHSLGGEETQYF
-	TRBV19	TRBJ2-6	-	TGTGCCAGTAGCTTCTTTTACGGGGAAAACTCTGGGGCCAACGTCCTGACTTTC	CASSFFYGENSGANVLTF
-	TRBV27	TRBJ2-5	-	TGTGCCAGCAGTTATCCGTACCAAGAGACCCAGTACTTC	CASSYPYQETQYF
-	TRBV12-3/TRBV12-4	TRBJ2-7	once	TGTGCCAGCGAGGGGGGGCGGGAGCAGTACTTC	CASEGGREQYF
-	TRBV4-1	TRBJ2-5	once	TGCGCCAGCAGCCCGCAAAGTCGGGTGGGCGGGGAGACCCAGTACTTC	CASSPQSRVGGETQYF
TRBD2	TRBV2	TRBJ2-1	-	TGTGCCAGCACCGAGGGTAGCGGGGGGCCCAATGAGCAGTTCTTC	CASTEGSGGPNEQFF
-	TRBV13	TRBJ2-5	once	TGTGCCAGCAGCTTCTGGGGCGTTCTACAAGAGACCCAGTACTTC	CASSFWGVLQETQYF
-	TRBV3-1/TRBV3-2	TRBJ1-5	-	TGTGCCAGCAGCCAAATCGCAGTCAAAAGCAATCAGCCCCAGCATTTT	CASSQIAVKSNQPQHF
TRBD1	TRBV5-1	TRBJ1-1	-	TGCGCCAGCAGCAGGGGACAGGGGATCGCTACTGAAGCTTTCTTT	CASSRGQGIATEAFF
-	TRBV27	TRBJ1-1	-	TGTGCCAGCAGTCCAACAGGGATGAACACTGAAGCTTTCTTT	CASSPTGMNTEAFF
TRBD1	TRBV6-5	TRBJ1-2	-	TGTGCCAGCAGTTTAGGACAGGGAGGAGGTGGCTACACCTTC	CASSLGQGGGGYTF
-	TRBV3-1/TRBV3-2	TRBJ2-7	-	TGTGCCAGCAGCCAAGCGCAGGGCGAGCAGTACTTC	CASSQAQGEQYF
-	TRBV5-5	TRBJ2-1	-	TGTGCCAGCAGCAAGCCATACTCCTACAATGAGCAGTTCTTC	CASSKPYSYNEQFF
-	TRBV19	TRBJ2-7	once	TGTGCCAGTAGTATCGCAGCTTCGGAGTCTTTCGAGCAGTACTTC	CASSIAASESFEQYF
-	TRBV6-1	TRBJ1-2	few	TGTGCCAGCAGTGAAGACAGACGGGGCTACACCTTC	CASSEDRRGYTF
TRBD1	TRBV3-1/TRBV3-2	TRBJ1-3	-	TGTGCCAGCAGCCGAAGGGGGGGGACAGGGGCTGGAAACACCATATATTTT	CASSRRGGTGAGNTIYF
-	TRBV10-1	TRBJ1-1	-	TGCGCCAGCAGTGAGGAGGGGGACACTGAAGCTTTCTTT	CASSEEGDTEAFF
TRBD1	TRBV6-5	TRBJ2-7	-	TGTGCCAGCACCGAGGGGACAGACTGGGAGCAGTACTTC	CASTEGTDWEQYF
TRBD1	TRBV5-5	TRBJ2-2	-	TGTGCCAGCAGCGGACAGGGGACGAACACCGGGGAGCTGTTTTTT	CASSGQGTNTGELFF
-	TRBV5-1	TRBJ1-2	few	TGCGCCAGCAGCCCCCGGGAGGACGGATGGGGCTACACCTTC	CASSPREDGWGYTF
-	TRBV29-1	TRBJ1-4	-	TGCAGCGTGGGGGACATTGCAACTAATGAAAAACTGTTTTTT	CSVGDIATNEKLFF
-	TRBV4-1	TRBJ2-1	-	TGCGCCAGCAGCCAGAATCAACTGAACAATGAGCAGTTCTTC	CASSQNQLNNEQFF
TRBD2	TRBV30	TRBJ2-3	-	TGTGCCTGGAGTGTAAACGGGAGGGCCATAGATACGCAGTATTTT	CAWSVNGRAIDTQYF
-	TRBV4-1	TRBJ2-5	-	TGCGCCAGCAGCCAAGTGGGTGGGGCTCAAGAGACCCAGTACTTC	CASSQVGGAQETQYF
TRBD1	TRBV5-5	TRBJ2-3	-	TGTGCCAGCAGCTTCCCGTCATCACGTAAAACAGGGGGACTCACAGATACGCAGTATTTT	CASSFPSSRKTGGLTDTQYF
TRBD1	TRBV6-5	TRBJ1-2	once	TGTGCCAGCAGCTACAGGGGAGGGAACTATGGCTACACCTTC	CASSYRGGNYGYTF
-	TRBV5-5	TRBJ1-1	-	TGTGCCAGCAGCTTGGCGGCAGAGGCGGACACTGAAGCTTTCTTT	CASSLAAEADTEAFF
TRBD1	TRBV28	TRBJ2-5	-	TGTGCCAGCAGTTTGGGCGGGACAGGGAGCACAACCCAGTACTTC	CASSLGGTGSTTQYF
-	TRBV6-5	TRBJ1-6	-	TGTGCCAGCAGTTACTCGACCGGGGTGAATTCACCCCTCCACTTT	CASSYSTGVNSPLHF
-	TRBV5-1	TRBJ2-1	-	TGCGCCAGCGGTGAAGGACTAACTTACAATGAGCAGTTCTTC	CASGEGLTYNEQFF
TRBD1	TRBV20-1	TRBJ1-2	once	TGCAGTGCTCCCGACAGGGCTGGCTACACCTTC	CSAPDRAGYTF
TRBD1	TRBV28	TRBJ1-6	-	TGTGCCAGCAACTCCCCCCCCGGGACAGGGGATTCACCCCTCCACTTT	CASNSPPGTGDSPLHF
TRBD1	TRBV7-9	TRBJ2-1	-	TGTGCCAGCAGCCCGAGGACAGGGATGCCTGAGCAGTTCTTC	CASSPRTGMPEQFF
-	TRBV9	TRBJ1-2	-	TGTGCCAGCAGCGCGACCAGGGGATTGGGCTACACCTTC	CASSATRGLGYTF
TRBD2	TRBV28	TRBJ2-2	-	TGTGCCAGCAGTTTCCGACTAGCGGGGGCGAACACCGGGGAGCTGTTTTTT	CASSFRLAGANTGELFF